What follows is one T cell receptor beta chain and its context. CDR1 is SGHDT, CDR2 YYEEEE, per germline. The ends were cut back, 2 bases at V and 2 bases at J, with 19 bases in the middle. This CDR3 contains 17 residues. This specimen comes from a study of blood T cell repertoires in COVID-19. Overall study: Sites in the United States, Italy and Spain provided acute and convalescent COVID-19 samples. PBMCs, B-cell-depleted T cells, or T cells provided the cDNA or gDNA that made up the material.

TCRdb's copy holds only in-frame clones and misses some; the assay was immunoSEQ multiplex PCR. The sample has approximately 200,000 clones, around 85% seen once; the top ten hold about 19%. The material sequenced was PBMCs or T cells enriched from blood (not recorded which). The TCR sequence derives from a middle-aged man who had recovered from COVID-19. The chain couples TRBV5-6 to TRBJ1-1; D is possibly TRBD1 (5 bases). The CDR3 sequence is CASSFRQFEPKNTEAFF. The CDR3 DNA reads as TGTGCCAGCAGCTTTCGACAGTTTGAACCAAAAAACACTGAAGCTTTCTTT.